Listed below are T cell receptor beta chains from one sample, sequenced in a study of blood T cell repertoires in COVID-19. TCRdb keeps only in-frame clones here, not all; method: immunoSEQ multiplex PCR. This table has some 45,000 clones, around 82% appearing once. What was sequenced was peripheral blood. The receptor set was obtained from a woman of 80 years or more with acute or convalescent COVID-19. Each CDR3 is given with its conserved first and last residue. The D gene is left open where the match is weak. Size is omitted from some rows. Given values are once, few, many or a class for expanded clones.

d_call: TRBD1
j_call: TRBJ2-3
clone_size: -
v_call: TRBV19
cdr3_aa: CASSIPGQGARTQYF
cdr3_nt: TGTGCCAGTAGTATACCCGGACAGGGGGCAAGGACGCAGTATTTT

d_call: -
j_call: TRBJ1-2
clone_size: once
v_call: TRBV4-2
cdr3_aa: CASSQNRDTFLYGYTF
cdr3_nt: TGTGCCAGCAGCCAGAACCGGGACACCTTCTTGTATGGCTACACCTTC

d_call: TRBD1
j_call: TRBJ1-2
clone_size: -
v_call: TRBV6-2/TRBV6-3
cdr3_aa: CASSPGTVPYGYTF
cdr3_nt: TGTGCCAGCAGCCCCGGGACAGTACCATATGGCTACACCTTC

d_call: -
j_call: TRBJ1-2
clone_size: few
v_call: TRBV27
cdr3_aa: CASSLNRDYGYTF
cdr3_nt: TGTGCCAGCAGTTTAAACAGGGACTATGGCTACACCTTC

d_call: -
j_call: TRBJ2-1
clone_size: once
v_call: TRBV12-5
cdr3_aa: CASGGQGMRWSNEQFF
cdr3_nt: TGTGCTAGTGGTGGACAAGGGATGAGGTGGTCTAATGAGCAGTTCTTC

d_call: TRBD2
j_call: TRBJ2-3
clone_size: -
v_call: TRBV6-2/TRBV6-3
cdr3_aa: CASSGRGTGGADTQYF
cdr3_nt: TGTGCCAGCAGCGGGAGAGGTACGGGAGGCGCAGATACGCAGTATTTT

d_call: -
j_call: TRBJ2-2
clone_size: -
v_call: TRBV11-3
cdr3_aa: CASSLQTGYTGELFF
cdr3_nt: TGTGCCAGCAGCCTACAAACAGGTTACACCGGGGAGCTGTTTTTT

d_call: TRBD1
j_call: TRBJ2-7
clone_size: -
v_call: TRBV5-6
cdr3_aa: CASSKDRDHEQYF
cdr3_nt: TGTGCCAGCAGCAAGGACAGGGACCACGAGCAGTACTTC

d_call: -
j_call: TRBJ2-7
clone_size: -
v_call: TRBV5-1
cdr3_aa: CASSHGQGSYEQYF
cdr3_nt: TGCGCCAGCAGTCATGGTCAGGGCTCCTACGAGCAGTACTTC

d_call: -
j_call: TRBJ1-1
clone_size: -
v_call: TRBV2
cdr3_aa: CASRKFKTGQGTEAFF
cdr3_nt: TGTGCCAGCAGAAAGTTTAAGACAGGCCAGGGCACTGAAGCTTTCTTT

d_call: TRBD2
j_call: TRBJ2-3
clone_size: -
v_call: TRBV5-1
cdr3_aa: CASAPSGRVGDTQYF
cdr3_nt: TGCGCCAGCGCCCCTAGCGGGAGAGTGGGCGATACGCAGTATTTT

d_call: -
j_call: TRBJ2-5
clone_size: -
v_call: TRBV28
cdr3_aa: CASSSYSNQETQYF
cdr3_nt: TGTGCCAGCAGTTCTTACAGCAACCAAGAGACCCAGTACTTC

d_call: -
j_call: TRBJ2-2
clone_size: once
v_call: TRBV5-1
cdr3_aa: CASSLSGVANTGELFF
cdr3_nt: TGCGCCAGCAGCTTGAGCGGTGTCGCGAACACCGGGGAGCTGTTTTTT

d_call: -
j_call: TRBJ1-1
clone_size: -
v_call: TRBV12-3/TRBV12-4
cdr3_aa: CASSLGARTADF
cdr3_nt: TGTGCCAGCAGTTTAGGAGCCCGGACAGCCGACTTT

d_call: -
j_call: TRBJ1-3
clone_size: few
v_call: TRBV18
cdr3_aa: CASSPMGLGSGNTIYF
cdr3_nt: TGTGCCAGCTCACCAATGGGACTCGGCTCTGGAAACACCATATATTTT

d_call: TRBD1
j_call: TRBJ1-2
clone_size: -
v_call: TRBV14
cdr3_aa: CASSPRTGLYTF
cdr3_nt: TGTGCCAGCAGCCCCCGGACAGGATTATACACCTTC

d_call: -
j_call: TRBJ1-3
clone_size: -
v_call: TRBV15
cdr3_aa: CATSSDRVAGNTIYF
cdr3_nt: TGTGCCACCAGCAGTGACCGGGTAGCTGGAAACACCATATATTTT

d_call: -
j_call: TRBJ1-2
clone_size: -
v_call: TRBV6-5
cdr3_aa: CASSYRWGGADGYTF
cdr3_nt: TGTGCCAGCAGTTACCGGTGGGGGGGCGCAGATGGCTACACCTTC

d_call: TRBD1
j_call: TRBJ2-7
clone_size: -
v_call: TRBV5-4
cdr3_aa: CASSLDPGQGASSYEQYF
cdr3_nt: TGTGCCAGCAGCTTGGATCCGGGTCAGGGGGCAAGCTCCTACGAGCAGTACTTC

d_call: -
j_call: TRBJ2-2
clone_size: -
v_call: TRBV10-1
cdr3_aa: CASSREDNTGELFF
cdr3_nt: TGCGCCAGCTCGAGGGAGGATAACACCGGGGAGCTGTTTTTT

d_call: TRBD2
j_call: TRBJ2-3
clone_size: -
v_call: TRBV28
cdr3_aa: CASSFPILGLAGYTDTQYF
cdr3_nt: TGTGCCAGCAGTTTCCCCATATTGGGACTAGCGGGGTACACAGATACGCAGTATTTT

d_call: -
j_call: TRBJ1-3
clone_size: -
v_call: TRBV7-6
cdr3_aa: CASSEQEVAGNTIYF
cdr3_nt: TGTGCCAGCAGCGAGCAGGAGGTAGCTGGAAACACCATATATTTT

d_call: TRBD2
j_call: TRBJ2-7
clone_size: medium-sized
v_call: TRBV2
cdr3_aa: CASSDLKPGTSGSYFYEQYF
cdr3_nt: TGTGCCAGCAGTGACCTGAAACCCGGGACTAGCGGGAGTTATTTTTACGAGCAGTACTTC

d_call: -
j_call: TRBJ1-5
clone_size: -
v_call: TRBV28
cdr3_aa: CASSLGHNSNQPQHF
cdr3_nt: TGTGCCAGCAGTTTGGGACACAATAGCAATCAGCCCCAGCATTTT

d_call: -
j_call: TRBJ1-1
clone_size: -
v_call: TRBV19
cdr3_aa: CASSIPGREAFF
cdr3_nt: TGTGCCAGTAGTATCCCTGGGCGCGAAGCTTTCTTT

d_call: -
j_call: TRBJ2-6
clone_size: -
v_call: TRBV10-2
cdr3_aa: CASKIGASGANVLTF
cdr3_nt: TGCGCCAGCAAGATAGGGGCCTCTGGGGCCAACGTCCTGACTTTC

d_call: TRBD2
j_call: TRBJ2-1
clone_size: few
v_call: TRBV6-6
cdr3_aa: CASSQWTSGIAVNEQFF
cdr3_nt: TGTGCCAGCAGTCAATGGACTAGCGGGATAGCTGTAAATGAGCAGTTCTTC

d_call: -
j_call: TRBJ1-2
clone_size: -
v_call: TRBV7-9
cdr3_aa: CASSSGEPNYGYTF
cdr3_nt: TGTGCCAGCAGCTCAGGGGAACCTAACTATGGCTACACCTTC

d_call: TRBD2
j_call: TRBJ2-7
clone_size: few
v_call: TRBV6-6
cdr3_aa: CASSPQARLAGAYEQYF
cdr3_nt: TGTGCCAGCAGTCCGCAAGCCCGACTAGCGGGGGCATACGAGCAGTACTTC

d_call: -
j_call: TRBJ1-1
clone_size: -
v_call: TRBV28
cdr3_aa: CATRENTEAFF
cdr3_nt: TGTGCCACCCGCGAGAACACTGAAGCTTTCTTT

d_call: -
j_call: TRBJ1-1
clone_size: -
v_call: TRBV29-1
cdr3_aa: CSVVGAGNTEAFF
cdr3_nt: TGCAGCGTTGTTGGAGCGGGGAACACTGAAGCTTTCTTT

d_call: TRBD1
j_call: TRBJ1-5
clone_size: -
v_call: TRBV3-1/TRBV3-2
cdr3_aa: CASSQGTGEMAPQHF
cdr3_nt: TGTGCCAGCAGCCAAGGAACAGGGGAAATGGCGCCCCAGCATTTT

d_call: TRBD2
j_call: TRBJ2-7
clone_size: -
v_call: TRBV28
cdr3_aa: CASSKPGTSGKDEQYF
cdr3_nt: TGTGCCAGCAGTAAGCCCGGGACTAGCGGGAAGGACGAGCAGTACTTC

d_call: -
j_call: TRBJ2-2
clone_size: -
v_call: TRBV11-2
cdr3_aa: CASSPLANTGELFF
cdr3_nt: TGTGCCAGCAGCCCGCTGGCAAACACCGGGGAGCTGTTTTTT

d_call: TRBD2
j_call: TRBJ2-3
clone_size: few
v_call: TRBV5-4
cdr3_aa: CASRLAGSTDTQYF
cdr3_nt: TGTGCCAGCAGGCTAGCGGGGAGCACAGATACGCAGTATTTT

d_call: -
j_call: TRBJ2-7
clone_size: once
v_call: TRBV9
cdr3_aa: CASSVVAEGGEQYF
cdr3_nt: TGTGCCAGCAGCGTAGTAGCGGAGGGGGGGGAGCAGTACTTC

d_call: -
j_call: TRBJ2-4
clone_size: -
v_call: TRBV3-1/TRBV3-2
cdr3_aa: CASSQGAAKNIQYF
cdr3_nt: TGTGCCAGCAGCCAAGGGGCGGCCAAAAACATTCAGTACTTC

d_call: -
j_call: TRBJ1-5
clone_size: -
v_call: TRBV12-3/TRBV12-4
cdr3_aa: CASSPSGARPQHF
cdr3_nt: TGTGCCAGCAGCCCGTCTGGGGCCCGGCCCCAGCATTTT

d_call: TRBD1
j_call: TRBJ2-5
clone_size: once
v_call: TRBV25-1
cdr3_aa: CASSQGTEGEETQYF
cdr3_nt: TGTGCCAGCAGTCAGGGGACAGAGGGGGAAGAGACCCAGTACTTC

d_call: -
j_call: TRBJ2-1
clone_size: -
v_call: TRBV5-8
cdr3_aa: CASSFRLRDNEQFF
cdr3_nt: TGTGCCAGCAGCTTTAGGTTGAGGGACAATGAGCAGTTCTTC

d_call: TRBD2
j_call: TRBJ2-1
clone_size: -
v_call: TRBV30
cdr3_aa: CAWSGLGTSPNEQFF
cdr3_nt: TGTGCCTGGAGTGGGCTCGGGACTAGCCCGAATGAGCAGTTCTTC

d_call: -
j_call: TRBJ2-6
clone_size: -
v_call: TRBV7-9
cdr3_aa: CASSSGRSDSGANVLTF
cdr3_nt: TGTGCCAGCAGCTCCGGTCGGTCCGACTCTGGGGCCAACGTCCTGACTTTC

d_call: TRBD1
j_call: TRBJ2-6
clone_size: -
v_call: TRBV5-1
cdr3_aa: CASSLGDSSGANVLTF
cdr3_nt: TGCGCCAGCAGCTTGGGGGACAGCTCTGGGGCCAACGTCCTGACTTTC

d_call: TRBD1
j_call: TRBJ1-5
clone_size: -
v_call: TRBV5-1
cdr3_aa: CASSQGQGNQPQHF
cdr3_nt: TGCGCCAGCAGCCAAGGACAGGGCAATCAGCCCCAGCATTTT

d_call: -
j_call: TRBJ1-1
clone_size: -
v_call: TRBV25-1
cdr3_aa: CASSPLGGLGATEAFF
cdr3_nt: TGTGCCAGCAGCCCACTCGGGGGGTTAGGGGCCACTGAAGCTTTCTTT

d_call: -
j_call: TRBJ1-3
clone_size: -
v_call: TRBV7-2
cdr3_aa: CASSFSPGTGNTIYF
cdr3_nt: TGTGCCAGCAGCTTTAGCCCAGGGACTGGAAACACCATATATTTT